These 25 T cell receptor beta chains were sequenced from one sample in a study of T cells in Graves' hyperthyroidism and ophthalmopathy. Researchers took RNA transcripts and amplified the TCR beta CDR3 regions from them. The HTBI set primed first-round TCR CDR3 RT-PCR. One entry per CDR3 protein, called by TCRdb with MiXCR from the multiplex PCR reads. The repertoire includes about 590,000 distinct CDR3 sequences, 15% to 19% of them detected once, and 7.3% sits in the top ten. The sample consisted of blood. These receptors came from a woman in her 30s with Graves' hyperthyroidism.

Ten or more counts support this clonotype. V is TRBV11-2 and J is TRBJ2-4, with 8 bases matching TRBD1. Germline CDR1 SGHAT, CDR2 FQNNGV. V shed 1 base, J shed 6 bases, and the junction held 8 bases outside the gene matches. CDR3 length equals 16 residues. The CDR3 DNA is TGTGCCAGCAGCTTAGTCGGACAGGGTTGGGCAAACATTCAGTACTTC. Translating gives CASSLVGQGWANIQYF.

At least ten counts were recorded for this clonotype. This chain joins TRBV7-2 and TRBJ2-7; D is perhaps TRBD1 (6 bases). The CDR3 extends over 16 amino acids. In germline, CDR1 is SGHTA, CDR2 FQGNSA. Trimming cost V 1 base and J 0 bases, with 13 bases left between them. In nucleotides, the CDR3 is TGTGCCAGCAGCTTAGAAGGGGGACACTTCTCCTACGAGCAGTACTTC. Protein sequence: CASSLEGGHFSYEQYF.

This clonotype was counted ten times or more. CDR3 region: CASSPGLAKETQYF. CDR3 in DNA: TGTGCCAGCAGCCCGGGACTAGCTAAAGAGACCCAGTACTTC. The rearrangement joins TRBV27 to TRBJ2-5; the match to TRBD2 covers 9 bases. Per germline, CDR1 MNHEY and CDR2 SMNVEV (reference sequence). The J segment lost 3 bases and the V segment lost 6 bases, leaving 5 bases of the junction unmatched. This CDR3 has 14 residues.

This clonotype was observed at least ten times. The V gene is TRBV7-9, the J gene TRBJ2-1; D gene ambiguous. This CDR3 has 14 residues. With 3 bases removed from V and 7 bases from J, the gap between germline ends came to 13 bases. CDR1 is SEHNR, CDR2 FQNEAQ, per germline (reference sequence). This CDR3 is CASSFSSGRNEQFF. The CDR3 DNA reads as TGTGCCAGCAGCTTCAGCTCGGGTCGGAATGAGCAGTTCTTC. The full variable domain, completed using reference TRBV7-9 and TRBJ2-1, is DTGVSQNPRHKITKRGQNVTFRCDPISEHNRLYWYRQTLGQGPEFLTYFQNEAQLEKSRLLSDRFSAERPKGSFSTLEIQRTEQGDSAMYLCASSFSSGRNEQFFGPGTRLTVL.

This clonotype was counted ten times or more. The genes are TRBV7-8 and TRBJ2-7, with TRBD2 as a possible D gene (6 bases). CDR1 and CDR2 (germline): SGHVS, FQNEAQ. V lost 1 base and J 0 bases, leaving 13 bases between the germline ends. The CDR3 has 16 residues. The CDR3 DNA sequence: TGTGCCAGCAGCTTAGGATACGGCGGGGTCTCCTACGAGCAGTACTTC. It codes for CASSLGYGGVSYEQYF.

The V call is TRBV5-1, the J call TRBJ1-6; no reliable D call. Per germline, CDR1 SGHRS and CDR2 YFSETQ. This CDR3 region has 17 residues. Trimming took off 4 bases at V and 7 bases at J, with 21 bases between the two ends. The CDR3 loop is CASSPGWRTAPNSPLHF. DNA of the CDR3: TGCGCCAGCAGCCCGGGGTGGAGGACCGCGCCGAATTCACCCCTCCACTTT.

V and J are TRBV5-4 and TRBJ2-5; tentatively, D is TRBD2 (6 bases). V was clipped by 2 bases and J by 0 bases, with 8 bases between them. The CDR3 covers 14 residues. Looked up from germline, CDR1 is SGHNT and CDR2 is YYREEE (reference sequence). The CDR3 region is CASSFRRDQETQYF. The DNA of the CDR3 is TGTGCCAGCAGCTTTAGGAGGGACCAAGAGACCCAGTACTTC.

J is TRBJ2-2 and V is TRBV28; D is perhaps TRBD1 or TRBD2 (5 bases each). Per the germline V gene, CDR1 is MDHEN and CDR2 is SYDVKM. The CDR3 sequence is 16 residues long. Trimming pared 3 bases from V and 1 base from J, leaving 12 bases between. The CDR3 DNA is TGTGCCAGCAGTTTGGACCCTGGGGGGAACACCGGGGAGCTGTTTTTT. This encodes CASSLDPGGNTGELFF.

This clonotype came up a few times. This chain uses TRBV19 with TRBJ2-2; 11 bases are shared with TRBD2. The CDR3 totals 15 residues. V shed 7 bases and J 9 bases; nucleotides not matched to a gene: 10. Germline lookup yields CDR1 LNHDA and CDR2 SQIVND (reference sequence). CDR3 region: CASTPFSGRARELFF. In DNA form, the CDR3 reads TGTGCCAGTACTCCCTTTAGCGGGAGGGCCCGGGAGCTGTTTTTT.

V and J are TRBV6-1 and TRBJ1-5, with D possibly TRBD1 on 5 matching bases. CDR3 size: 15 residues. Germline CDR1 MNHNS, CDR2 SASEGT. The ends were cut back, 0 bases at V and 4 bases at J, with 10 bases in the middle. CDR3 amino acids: CASSEAMGGNQPQHF. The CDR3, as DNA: TGTGCCAGCAGTGAAGCGATGGGGGGGAATCAGCCCCAGCATTTT.

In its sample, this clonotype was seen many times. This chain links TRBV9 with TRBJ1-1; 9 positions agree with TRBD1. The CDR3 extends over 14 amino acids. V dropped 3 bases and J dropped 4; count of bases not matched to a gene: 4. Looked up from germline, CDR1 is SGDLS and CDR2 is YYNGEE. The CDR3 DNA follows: TGTGCCAGCAGCGAACGACAGGGGGTCACTGAAGCTTTCTTT. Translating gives CASSERQGVTEAFF.

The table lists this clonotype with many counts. CDR3 in DNA: TGTGCCAGCACCCTGGACAGAGACCAACCTGAAGCTTTCTTT. Protein: CASTLDRDQPEAFF. The chain uses TRBV6-1 and TRBJ1-1; D may be TRBD1 (6 bases). V was shortened by 7 bases and J by 6 bases, with 18 bases between the two germline ends. Germline V CDR1 and CDR2: MNHNS, SASEGT. The CDR3 consists of 14 residues.

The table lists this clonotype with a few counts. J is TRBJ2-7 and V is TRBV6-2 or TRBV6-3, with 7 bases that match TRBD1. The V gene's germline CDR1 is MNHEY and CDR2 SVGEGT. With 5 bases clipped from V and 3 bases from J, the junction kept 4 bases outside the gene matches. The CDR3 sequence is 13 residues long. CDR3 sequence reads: CASSNGQVYEQYF. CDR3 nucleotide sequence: TGTGCCAGCAGTAATGGACAGGTCTACGAGCAGTACTTC.

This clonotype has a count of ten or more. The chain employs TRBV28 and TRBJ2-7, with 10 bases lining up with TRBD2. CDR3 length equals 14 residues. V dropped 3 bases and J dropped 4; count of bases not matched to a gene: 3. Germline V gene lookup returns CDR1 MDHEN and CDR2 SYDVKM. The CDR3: CASSFPSGSYEQYF. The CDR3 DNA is TGTGCCAGCAGTTTCCCTAGCGGGAGTTACGAGCAGTACTTC.

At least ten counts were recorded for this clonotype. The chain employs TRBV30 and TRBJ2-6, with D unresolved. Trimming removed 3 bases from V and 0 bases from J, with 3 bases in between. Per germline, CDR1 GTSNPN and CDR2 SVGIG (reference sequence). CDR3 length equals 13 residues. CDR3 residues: CAWSSSGANVLTF. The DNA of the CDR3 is TGTGCCTGGAGCTCCTCTGGGGCCAACGTCCTGACTTTC.

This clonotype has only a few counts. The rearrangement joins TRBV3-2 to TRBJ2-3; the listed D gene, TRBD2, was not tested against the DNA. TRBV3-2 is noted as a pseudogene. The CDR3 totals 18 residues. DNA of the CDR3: TGTGCCAGCAGCCAAGATTCAGGGACTAGCGGGAGGGGAGATACGCAGTATTTT. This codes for CASSQDSGTSGRGDTQYF.

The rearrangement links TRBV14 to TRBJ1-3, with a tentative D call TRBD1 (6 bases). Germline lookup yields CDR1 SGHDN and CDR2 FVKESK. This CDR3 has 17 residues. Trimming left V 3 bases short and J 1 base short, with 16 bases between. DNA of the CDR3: TGTGCCAGCAGCCATCTAATGGGGGGGCCGTCTGGAAACACCATATATTTT. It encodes CASSHLMGGPSGNTIYF.

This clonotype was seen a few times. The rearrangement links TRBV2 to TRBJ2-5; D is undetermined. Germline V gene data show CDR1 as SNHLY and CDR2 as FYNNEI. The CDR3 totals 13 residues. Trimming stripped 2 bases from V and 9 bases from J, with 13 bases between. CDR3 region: CASSEFFSAAQYF. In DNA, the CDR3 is TGTGCCAGCAGTGAATTTTTCTCGGCAGCCCAGTACTTC.

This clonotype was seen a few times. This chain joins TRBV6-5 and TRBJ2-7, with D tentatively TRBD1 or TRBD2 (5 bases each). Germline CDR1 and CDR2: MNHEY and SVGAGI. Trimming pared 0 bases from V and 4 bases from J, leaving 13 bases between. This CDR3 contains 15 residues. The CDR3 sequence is CASSYSAGSIYEQYF. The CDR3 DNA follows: TGTGCCAGCAGTTACTCGGCAGGGAGTATATACGAGCAGTACTTC.

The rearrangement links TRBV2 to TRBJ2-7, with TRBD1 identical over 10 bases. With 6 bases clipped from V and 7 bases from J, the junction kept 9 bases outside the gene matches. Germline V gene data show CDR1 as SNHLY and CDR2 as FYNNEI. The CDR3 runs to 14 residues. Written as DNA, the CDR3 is TGTGCCAGCAGACTCGACAGGGGGCCGGGTGAGCAGTACTTC. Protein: CASRLDRGPGEQYF.

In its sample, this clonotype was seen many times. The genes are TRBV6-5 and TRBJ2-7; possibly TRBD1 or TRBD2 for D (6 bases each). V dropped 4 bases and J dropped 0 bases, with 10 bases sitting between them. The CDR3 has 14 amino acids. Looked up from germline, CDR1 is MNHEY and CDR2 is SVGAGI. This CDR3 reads CASSSGGTSYEQYF. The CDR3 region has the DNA TGTGCCAGCAGTTCCGGGGGCACCTCCTACGAGCAGTACTTC.

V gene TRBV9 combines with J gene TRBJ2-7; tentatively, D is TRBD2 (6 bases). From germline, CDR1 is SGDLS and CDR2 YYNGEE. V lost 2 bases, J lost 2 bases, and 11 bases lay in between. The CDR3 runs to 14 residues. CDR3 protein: CASSVRTNPYEQYF. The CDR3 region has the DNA TGTGCCAGCAGCGTTAGGACTAACCCCTACGAGCAGTACTTC.

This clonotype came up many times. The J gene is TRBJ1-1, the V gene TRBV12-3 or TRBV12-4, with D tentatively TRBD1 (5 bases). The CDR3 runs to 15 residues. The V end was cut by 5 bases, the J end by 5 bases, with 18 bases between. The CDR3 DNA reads TGTGCCAGCAGTCCACCACAGGTCGCGTGGACTGAAGCTTTCTTT. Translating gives CASSPPQVAWTEAFF.

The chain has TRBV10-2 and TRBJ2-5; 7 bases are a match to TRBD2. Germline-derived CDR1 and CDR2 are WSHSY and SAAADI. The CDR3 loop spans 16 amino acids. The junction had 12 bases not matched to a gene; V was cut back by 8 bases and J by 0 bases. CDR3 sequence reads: CASRSWASGYQETQYF. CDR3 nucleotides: TGCGCCAGCCGGAGTTGGGCTAGCGGATACCAAGAGACCCAGTACTTC.

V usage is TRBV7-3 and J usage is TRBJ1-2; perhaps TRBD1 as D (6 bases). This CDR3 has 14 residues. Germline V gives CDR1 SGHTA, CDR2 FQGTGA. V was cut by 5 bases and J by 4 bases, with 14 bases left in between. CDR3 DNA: TGTGCCAGCAGCCAAGTCGGACAGCTCTATGGCTACACCTTC. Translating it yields CASSQVGQLYGYTF.